These 3 T cell receptor beta chains came from one sample sequenced in a study of blood T cell repertoires in COVID-19. This table comes from immunoSEQ multiplex PCR, and its TCRdb copy is limited to in-frame clones, with some not included. This table has under 200,000 clones, around 77% appearing once. The material sequenced was peripheral blood. The receptors originated from a man aged 55 to 70 with active or convalescent COVID-19.

V and J are TRBV6-2 or TRBV6-3 and TRBJ1-2; D may be TRBD1 (5 bases). V lost 5 bases, J lost 3 bases, and 13 bases lay in between. CDR3 size: 14 residues. Germline CDR1 reads MNHEY; CDR2 reads SVGEGT. CDR3 DNA sequence: TGTGCCAGCAGTCGCGGGACGTCGCACTATGGCTACACCTTC. It specifies CASSRGTSHYGYTF.

The chain joins TRBV5-1 to TRBJ2-4, with a possible D match to TRBD2 (6 bases). V dropped 4 bases and J dropped 1 base, with 12 bases sitting between them. The CDR3 is made up of 15 amino acids. Germline values: CDR1 SGHRS, CDR2 YFSETQ. The CDR3 DNA follows: TGCGCCAGCAGCGGAGGGGATAGGGCCAAAAACATTCAGTACTTC. It codes for CASSGGDRAKNIQYF.

The chain uses TRBV29-1 and TRBJ1-4; 7 bases are shared with TRBD1. The CDR3 sequence is 15 residues long. Looked up from germline, CDR1 is SQVTM and CDR2 is ANQGSEA. J was trimmed by 2 bases and V by 8 bases; bases with no gene match: 11. CDR3 loop: CSRRPLQGTNEKLFF. The CDR3 DNA reads as TGCAGCCGTCGTCCCTTACAGGGGACTAATGAAAAACTGTTTTTT.